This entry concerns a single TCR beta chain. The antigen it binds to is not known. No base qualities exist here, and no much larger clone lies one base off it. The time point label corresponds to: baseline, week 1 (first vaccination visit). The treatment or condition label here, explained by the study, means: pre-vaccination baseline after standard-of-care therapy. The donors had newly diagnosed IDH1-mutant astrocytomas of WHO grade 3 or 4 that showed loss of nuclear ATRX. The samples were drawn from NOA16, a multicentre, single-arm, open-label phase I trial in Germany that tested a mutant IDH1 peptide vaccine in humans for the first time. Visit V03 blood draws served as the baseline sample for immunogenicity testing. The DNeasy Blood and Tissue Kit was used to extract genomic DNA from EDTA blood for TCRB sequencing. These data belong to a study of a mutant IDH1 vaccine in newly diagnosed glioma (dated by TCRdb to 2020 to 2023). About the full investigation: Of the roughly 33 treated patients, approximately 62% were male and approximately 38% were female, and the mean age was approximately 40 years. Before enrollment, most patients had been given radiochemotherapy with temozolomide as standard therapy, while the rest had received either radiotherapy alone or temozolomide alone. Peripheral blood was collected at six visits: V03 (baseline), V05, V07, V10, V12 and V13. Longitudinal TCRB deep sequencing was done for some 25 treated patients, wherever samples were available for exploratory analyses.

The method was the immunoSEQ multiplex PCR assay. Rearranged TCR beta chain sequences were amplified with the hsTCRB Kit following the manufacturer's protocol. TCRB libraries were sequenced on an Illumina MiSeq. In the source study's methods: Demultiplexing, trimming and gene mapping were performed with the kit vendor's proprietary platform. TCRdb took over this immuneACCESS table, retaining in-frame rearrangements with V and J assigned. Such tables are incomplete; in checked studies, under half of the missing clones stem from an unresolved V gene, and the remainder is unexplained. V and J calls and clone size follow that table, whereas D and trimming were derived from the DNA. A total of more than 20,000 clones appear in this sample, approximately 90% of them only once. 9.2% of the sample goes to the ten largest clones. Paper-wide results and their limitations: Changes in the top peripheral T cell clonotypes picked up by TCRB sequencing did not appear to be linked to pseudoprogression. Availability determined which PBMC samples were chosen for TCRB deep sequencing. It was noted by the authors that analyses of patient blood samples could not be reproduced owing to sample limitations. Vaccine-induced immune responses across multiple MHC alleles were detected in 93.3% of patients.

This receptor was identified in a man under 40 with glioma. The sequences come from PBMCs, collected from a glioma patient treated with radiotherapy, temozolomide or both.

The CDR3 protein: CASSTSTPMNTEAFF. The nucleotide sequence is TGTGCCAGCAGTACCTCGACCCCGATGAACACTGAAGCTTTCTTT. This sequence uses TRBV6-5 and TRBJ1-1; the D segment cannot be called with confidence. V loses 5 bases, J loses 0 bases, and the germline ends lie 13 bases apart. The CDR3 measures 15 amino acids from cysteine to phenylalanine. Only CDR3 DNA remains: 45 bases, in frame from the first base. The CDR1 and CDR2 encoded by the germline V gene are MNHEY and SVGAGI.